Listed here are 9 T cell receptor beta chains from one sample, sequenced in a study of neurological immune-mediated disorders. Each CDR3 protein gets one entry after TCRdb re-called the 5' RACE reads with MiXCR. The profile covers tens of thousands of distinct CDR3 sequences, with 6.5% to 8% appearing a single time and approximately 4.3% taken by the ten largest. The sample taken for sequencing was PBMCs. These TCRs come from a woman aged 40 to 55 in good health.

This clonotype was seen at least ten times. The chain uses TRBV7-2 and TRBJ2-1, with TRBD2 identical over 7 bases. The V gene end was trimmed by 2 bases and the J gene end by 3 bases; junction bases not matched to a gene: 4. The CDR3 consists of 15 residues. CDR1 and CDR2 (germline): SGHTA, FQGNSA. CDR3 DNA sequence: TGTGCCAGCAGCTTAAAAACGGGAGGCTACAATGAGCAGTTCTTC. Its protein product is CASSLKTGGYNEQFF.

This clonotype has at least ten counts. The chain employs TRBV5-1 and TRBJ2-2, with D perhaps matching TRBD1 (5 bases). Between the trimmed V and J ends, which lost 0 bases and 5 bases, there was a span of 8 bases. Germline V gives CDR1 SGHRS, CDR2 YFSETQ. The CDR3 extends over 14 amino acids. CDR3 sequence reads: CASSLVQETGELFF. CDR3 coding DNA: TGCGCCAGCAGCTTGGTACAGGAGACCGGGGAGCTGTTTTTT.

This clonotype counts as medium-sized (0.01 to 0.1%). The chain couples TRBV9 to TRBJ2-1, with a weak D call TRBD2 (6 bases). Trimming stripped 4 bases from V and 5 bases from J, with 16 bases between. The CDR3 spans 15 residues. Germline V gene data show CDR1 as SGDLS and CDR2 as YYNGEE. The CDR3 loop is CASSPRGSGNNEQFF. Written as DNA, the CDR3 is TGTGCCAGCAGCCCGCGGGGATCGGGCAACAATGAGCAGTTCTTC.

This clonotype appeared many times. No DNA is shown, since the ends of the CDR3 on it are uncertain; the CDR3 is the one TCRdb lists. V usage is TRBV27 and J usage is TRBJ1-5; the D call in the table, TRBD1, was not verified against the DNA. Germline values: CDR1 MNHEY, CDR2 SMNVEV (reference sequence). The CDR3 extends over 15 residues, inclusive of both ends. The CDR3 sequence is CASSSSDRGNQPQHF.

Ten or more counts support this clonotype. The chain couples TRBV7-2 to TRBJ1-3, with D uncertain. The germline V gene encodes CDR1 SGHTA and CDR2 FQGNSA. Trimming stripped 0 bases from V and 4 bases from J, with 7 bases between. CDR3 size: 14 residues. The CDR3 sequence is CASSLAAEGNTIYF. Written as DNA, the CDR3 is TGTGCCAGCAGCTTAGCGGCGGAGGGAAACACCATATATTTT.

This clonotype was observed at least ten times. This chain links TRBV20-1 with TRBJ1-6; 10 nucleotides match TRBD1. V was clipped by 5 bases and J by 7 bases; unmatched bases: 11. This CDR3 comprises 16 residues. In germline, CDR1 is DFQATT, CDR2 SNEGSKA (reference sequence). The CDR3 sequence: CSASIGTGEINSPLHF. In DNA, the CDR3 is TGCAGTGCTTCTATTGGGACAGGGGAAATAAATTCACCCCTCCACTTT.

This clonotype was seen at least ten times. The genes are TRBV20-1 and TRBJ2-3, with TRBD2 matching 11 bases. Trimming took 3 bases from V and 4 from J; bases not matched to a gene: 3. The CDR3 totals 14 residues. In germline, CDR1 is DFQATT, CDR2 SNEGSKA (reference sequence). In DNA, the CDR3 is TGCAGTGCTAGCCGACTAGCGGGACCAGATACGCAGTATTTT. This codes for CSASRLAGPDTQYF.

There are many counts of this clonotype. CDR3 sequence reads: CASSTLRDRGLYEQYF. CDR3 in DNA: TGTGCCAGCAGCACCCTGAGGGACAGGGGACTTTACGAGCAGTACTTC. The V and J genes are TRBV11-2 and TRBJ2-7; TRBD1 matches at 10 bases. Trimming cost V 5 bases and J 4 bases; bases outside gene matches: 11. The V gene's germline CDR1 is SGHAT and CDR2 FQNNGV. The CDR3 is 16 residues long.

The table lists this clonotype with many counts. The rearrangement uses TRBV29-1 and TRBJ2-7; possible D gene TRBD1, 7 bases. Trimming removed 3 bases at V and 0 bases at J, with 15 bases between. In germline, CDR1 is SQVTM, CDR2 ANQGSEA. This CDR3 region has 15 residues. Here the CDR3 reads CSVEGLTGNSYEQYF. CDR3 DNA: TGCAGCGTTGAGGGACTGACAGGGAACTCCTACGAGCAGTACTTC.